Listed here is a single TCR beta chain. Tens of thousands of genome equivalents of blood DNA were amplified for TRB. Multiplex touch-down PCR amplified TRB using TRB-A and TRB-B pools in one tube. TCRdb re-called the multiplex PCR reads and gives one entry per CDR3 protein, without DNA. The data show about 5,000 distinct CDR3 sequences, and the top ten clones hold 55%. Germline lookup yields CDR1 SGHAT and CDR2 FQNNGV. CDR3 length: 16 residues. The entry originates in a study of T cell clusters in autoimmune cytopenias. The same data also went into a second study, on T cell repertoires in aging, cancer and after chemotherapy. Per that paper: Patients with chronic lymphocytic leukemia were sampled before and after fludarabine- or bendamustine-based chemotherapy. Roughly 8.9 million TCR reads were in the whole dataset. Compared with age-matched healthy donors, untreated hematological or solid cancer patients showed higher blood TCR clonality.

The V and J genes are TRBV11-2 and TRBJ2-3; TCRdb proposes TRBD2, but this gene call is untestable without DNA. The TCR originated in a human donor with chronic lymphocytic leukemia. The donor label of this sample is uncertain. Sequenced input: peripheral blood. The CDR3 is CASSLVMTSGPDTQYF.